This T cell receptor beta chain was recovered during a study of blood T cell repertoires in COVID-19. The table came from immunoSEQ multiplex PCR; TCRdb's copy has only in-frame clones and leaves some out. The sample shows approximately 77,000 clones, 70% to 90% of them seen only once. Germline loops: CDR1 SGHVS, CDR2 FQNEAQ. J gave up 7 bases and V 1 base, and 5 bases lay outside the gene matches. The CDR3 consists of 15 residues. A few counts support this clone. The rearrangement joins TRBV7-8 to TRBJ1-5, with 9 bases fitting TRBD1. The TCR sequence derives from a man aged 45-60 years with active COVID-19. Sequenced input: peripheral blood. CDR3 sequence (DNA): TGTGCCAGCAGCTTAGTAGGGACAGGGCGCCAGCCCCAGCATTTT. Amino acid sequence: CASSLVGTGRQPQHF.